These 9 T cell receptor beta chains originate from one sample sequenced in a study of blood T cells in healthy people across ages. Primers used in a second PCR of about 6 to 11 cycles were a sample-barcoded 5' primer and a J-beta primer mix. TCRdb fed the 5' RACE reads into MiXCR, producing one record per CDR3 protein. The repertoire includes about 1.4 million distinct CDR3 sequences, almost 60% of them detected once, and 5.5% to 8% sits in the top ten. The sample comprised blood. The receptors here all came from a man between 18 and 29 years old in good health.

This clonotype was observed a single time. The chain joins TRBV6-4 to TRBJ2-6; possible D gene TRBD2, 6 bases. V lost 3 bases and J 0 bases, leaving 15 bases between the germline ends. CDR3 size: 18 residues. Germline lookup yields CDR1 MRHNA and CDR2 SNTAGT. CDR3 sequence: CASSEYGGLTSGANVLTF. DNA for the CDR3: TGTGCCAGCAGTGAGTACGGAGGGTTGACCTCTGGGGCCAACGTCCTGACTTTC.

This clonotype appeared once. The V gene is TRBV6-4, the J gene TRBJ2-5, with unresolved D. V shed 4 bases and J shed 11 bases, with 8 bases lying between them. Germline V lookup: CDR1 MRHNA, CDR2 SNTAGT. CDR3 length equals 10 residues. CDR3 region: CASSGLGQYF. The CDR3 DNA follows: TGTGCCAGCAGTGGACTCGGGCAGTACTTC.

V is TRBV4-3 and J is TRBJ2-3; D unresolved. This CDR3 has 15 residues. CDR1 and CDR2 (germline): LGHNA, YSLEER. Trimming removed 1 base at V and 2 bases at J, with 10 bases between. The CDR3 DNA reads TGCGCCAGCAGCCAAGTGAAAGGCTACACAGATACGCAGTATTTT. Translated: CASSQVKGYTDTQYF.

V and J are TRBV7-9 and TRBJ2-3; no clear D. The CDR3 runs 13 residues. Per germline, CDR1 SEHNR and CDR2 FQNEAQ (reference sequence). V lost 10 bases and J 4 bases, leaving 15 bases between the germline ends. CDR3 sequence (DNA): TGTGCCATCCCCAAACCTCCGGCAGATACGCAGTATTTT. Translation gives CAIPKPPADTQYF.

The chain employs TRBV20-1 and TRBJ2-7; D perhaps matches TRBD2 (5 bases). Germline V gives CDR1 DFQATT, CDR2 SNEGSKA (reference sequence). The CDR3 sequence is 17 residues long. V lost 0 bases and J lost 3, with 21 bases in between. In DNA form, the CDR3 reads TGCAGTGCTAGAGATTCCGACGCGGGCCAATTGTTCTACGAGCAGTACTTC. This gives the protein CSARDSDAGQLFYEQYF.

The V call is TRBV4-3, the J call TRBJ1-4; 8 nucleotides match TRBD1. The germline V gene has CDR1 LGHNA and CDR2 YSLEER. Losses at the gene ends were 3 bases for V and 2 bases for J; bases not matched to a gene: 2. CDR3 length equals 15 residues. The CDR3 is CASSHNRGTNEKLFF. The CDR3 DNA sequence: TGCGCCAGCAGCCATAACAGGGGGACTAATGAAAAACTGTTTTTT.

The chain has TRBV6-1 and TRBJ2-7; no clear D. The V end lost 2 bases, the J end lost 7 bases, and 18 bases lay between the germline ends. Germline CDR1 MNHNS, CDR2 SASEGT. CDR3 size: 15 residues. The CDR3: CASSESVWGSDEQYF. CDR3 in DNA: TGTGCCAGCAGTGAATCGGTCTGGGGATCGGATGAGCAGTACTTC.

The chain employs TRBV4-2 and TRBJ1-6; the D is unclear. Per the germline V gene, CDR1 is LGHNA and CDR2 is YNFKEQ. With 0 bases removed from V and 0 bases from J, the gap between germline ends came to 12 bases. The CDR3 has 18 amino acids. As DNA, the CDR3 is TGTGCCAGCAGCCAAGATCTGGTCCAGAGCTCCTATAATTCACCCCTCCACTTT. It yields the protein CASSQDLVQSSYNSPLHF.

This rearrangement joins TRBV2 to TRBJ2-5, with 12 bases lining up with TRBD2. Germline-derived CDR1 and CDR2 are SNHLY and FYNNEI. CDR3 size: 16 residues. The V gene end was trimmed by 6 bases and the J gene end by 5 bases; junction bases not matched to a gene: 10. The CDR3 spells CASSPGSSGRVETQYF. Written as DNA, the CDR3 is TGTGCCAGCAGCCCCGGGTCTAGCGGGAGGGTGGAGACCCAGTACTTC.